This T cell receptor (beta chain) was captured by sequencing in a study of OX40 agonist ivuxolimab in advanced cancers. This table comes from immunoSEQ multiplex PCR, and its TCRdb copy is limited to in-frame clones, with some not included. The sample holds tens of thousands of clones; around nine tenths are singletons and the top ten take around 10%. CDR3 length: 15 residues. Per germline, CDR1 LGHNA and CDR2 YSLEER. Regarding this clone: Its antigen is not identified.

Whole-study findings and limits: Dose levels from 0.1 to 3.0 mg/kg saw CD4+ and CD8+ blood T cells expand clonally by week 6. More expanded clones were found, on average, in CD8+ than in CD4+ T cells.

The clonotype comes from an adult with an advanced solid tumor such as melanoma, head and neck, liver or kidney cancer. Sequencing used CD4+ or CD8+ T cells sorted from blood, obtained in a trial of the OX40 agonist ivuxolimab. The chain links TRBV4-3 to TRBJ2-5; D is possibly TRBD1 (5 bases). The J call may be mistaken, given a closer DNA end match to TRBJ2-7. The CDR3 sequence is CASSQGITGNYEQYF. CDR3 sequence (DNA): TGCGCCAGCAGCCAAGGTATTACAGGTAACTACGAGCAGTACTTC.